The sequence of this TCR beta chain was determined in a study of blood T cells in healthy people across ages. Findings of the study overall: Per million T cells, the diversity of TCR beta decreased roughly linearly as age advanced. Higher diversity and more naive CD4+ cells were features of long-lived donors, compared to aged donors. Unknown CMV status may confound age-related changes in expanded clones.

V was trimmed by 3 bases and J by 6 bases, leaving 15 bases between them. The CDR3 is made up of 15 amino acids. As for this clonotype: Its target is unknown.

A second roughly 6 to 12 cycle PCR used barcoded and J-beta primers. One entry per CDR3 protein, called by TCRdb with MiXCR from the 5' RACE reads. The repertoire holds about 1.8 million distinct CDR3 sequences, with 40% to 55% as singletons. The sample providers were healthy Caucasian people from Russia, aged roughly 6 to 95. The chain has TRBV12-3 or TRBV12-4 and TRBJ2-1; D gene unclear. This TCR was sampled from a woman aged 40 to 50 in good health. Sequencing input: blood. The CDR3 DNA reads TGTGCCAGCAGTTTCTACCAACCGGCCTCCAATGAGCAGTTCTTC. It codes for CASSFYQPASNEQFF.